A single sample is the source of the 10 T cell receptor beta chains below, sequenced in a study of T cell repertoires in cytomegalovirus infection. One entry per CDR3 protein results from TCRdb running MiXCR on the reads. The table records a few hundred thousand distinct CDR3 sequences, 17% of them present only once. Sequences were obtained from CD8+ T cells from PBMCs. These TCRs come from a human donor in good health (CMV status not recorded). Some clones in this sample may be carry-over from other donors' samples.

This clonotype has ten or more counts. This chain joins TRBV7-8 and TRBJ2-3; no firm D call. Germline V gene lookup returns CDR1 SGHVS and CDR2 FQNEAQ. The CDR3 length is 12 residues. V lost 5 bases and J lost 1, with 4 bases in between. CDR3 coding DNA: TGTGCCAGCAGCACGGGCACAGATACGCAGTATTTT. Amino acids: CASSTGTDTQYF. The full variable domain, rest sourced from reference TRBV7-8 and TRBJ2-3, is GAGVSQSPRYKVAKRGQDVALRCDPISGHVSLFWYQQALGQGPEFLTYFQNEAQLDKSGLPSDRFFAERPEGSVSTLKIQRTQQEDSAVYLCASSTGTDTQYFGPGTRLTVL.

There are a few counts of this clonotype. V and J are TRBV6-5 and TRBJ2-5; D uncertain. Germline CDR1 MNHEY, CDR2 SVGAGI. The CDR3 is 15 residues long. Trimming removed 0 bases from V and 1 base from J, with 9 bases in between. CDR3 nucleotide sequence: TGTGCCAGCAGTTACTCGGCAGGACCCCAAGAGACCCAGTACTTC. It is translated as CASSYSAGPQETQYF.

CDR3 DNA sequence: TGTGCCAGCAGTTTGGAGGGGGCGCAGGAAATCACTGAAGCTTTCTTT. The encoded protein is CASSLEGAQEITEAFF. The chain couples TRBV28 to TRBJ1-1, with 7 nucleotides matching TRBD1. Unmatched junction bases numbered 11, after V lost 3 bases and J lost 4 bases. Germline loops: CDR1 MDHEN, CDR2 SYDVKM. The CDR3 loop spans 16 amino acids.

This clonotype was seen repeatedly, ten times or more. The chain has TRBV12-3 or TRBV12-4 and TRBJ1-5; TRBD1 aligns across 7 bases. The CDR3 has 14 residues. Trimming at V came to 4 bases and at J to 3 bases, leaving 3 bases not matched to a gene. This chain's CDR3 is CASSSQGFNQPQHF. CDR3 sequence (DNA): TGTGCCAGCAGTTCACAGGGGTTCAATCAGCCCCAGCATTTT.

The chain recombines TRBV9 with TRBJ2-2, with TRBD1 identical over 10 bases. This CDR3 contains 20 residues. Per the germline V gene, CDR1 is SGDLS and CDR2 is YYNGEE. The V and J ends lost 0 bases and 3 bases, in that order; junction bases with no gene match: 14. The CDR3 nucleotides read TGTGCCAGCAGCGTAGCTACAATGCAGGCGGGACAGGGGTACACCGGGGAGCTGTTTTTT. It yields the protein CASSVATMQAGQGYTGELFF.

V and J are TRBV28 and TRBJ2-7, with TRBD1 matching 7 bases. The J segment lost 1 base and the V segment lost 6 bases, leaving 24 bases of the junction unmatched. Germline loops: CDR1 MDHEN, CDR2 SYDVKM. The CDR3 totals 20 residues. The CDR3, as DNA: TGTGCCAGCAGCCGCTCCTGGGACAGATCTCCGGAGGTCCTATCCTACGAGCAGTACTTC. Its protein product is CASSRSWDRSPEVLSYEQYF.

This clonotype was seen a handful of times. This chain uses TRBV19 with TRBJ2-6; 7 bases are shared with TRBD1. This CDR3 region has 18 residues. Germline CDR1 LNHDA, CDR2 SQIVND (reference sequence). With 3 bases clipped from V and 0 bases from J, the junction kept 8 bases outside the gene matches. Here the CDR3 DNA reads TGTGCCAGTAGTATTTTAGGGACAGAAAACTCTGGGGCCAACGTCCTGACTTTC. Translated: CASSILGTENSGANVLTF.

Ten or more counts support this clonotype. The chain recombines TRBV7-9 with TRBJ1-2, with unresolved D. The germline gives CDR1 SEHNR, CDR2 FQNEAQ (reference sequence). V was clipped by 5 bases and J by 5 bases, with 21 bases between them. The CDR3 consists of 16 residues. The CDR3 coding sequence is TGTGCCAGCAGCCATCAGGCCCAAACCGGGTTTTATGGCTACACCTTC. Protein: CASSHQAQTGFYGYTF.

This clonotype was seen many times. The chain combines TRBV11-2 with TRBJ2-3; maybe TRBD1 (5 bases). Trimming removed 2 bases from V and 4 bases from J, with 10 bases in between. CDR1 SGHAT and CDR2 FQNNGV come from the germline V gene. The CDR3 spans 14 residues. This CDR3 reads CASSLNRGPDTQYF. CDR3 nucleotides: TGTGCCAGCAGCTTAAATAGGGGCCCAGATACGCAGTATTTT.

This clonotype was seen ten or more times. The chain employs TRBV7-8 and TRBJ1-1; D gene ambiguous. The V gene's germline CDR1 is SGHVS and CDR2 FQNEAQ. This CDR3 is 14 amino acids long. V dropped 4 bases and J dropped 0 bases, with 9 bases sitting between them. In DNA, the CDR3 is TGTGCCAGCAGCTCATCAGACCTGAACACTGAAGCTTTCTTT. It is translated as CASSSSDLNTEAFF.